The present T cell receptor beta chain was sequenced within a study of blood T cell repertoires in COVID-19. Per the original methods: Amplification of reference gene primers provided the estimated nucleated cell counts. The table came from immunoSEQ multiplex PCR; TCRdb's copy has only in-frame clones and leaves some out. V and J calls and clone size follow that table, whereas D and trimming were derived from the DNA. Altogether a few hundred thousand clones are present, around 90% being singletons, with the ten largest covering 4%. There are 13 residues in the CDR3. Trimming stripped 2 bases from V and 2 bases from J, with 6 bases between.

The clonotype was recovered from a man aged 55 to 70 who had recovered from COVID-19. The sequencing sample was made of peripheral blood. The chain joins TRBV12-3 or TRBV12-4 to TRBJ2-5; D unclear. The CDR3 here is CASSLNRQETQYF. The CDR3 DNA reads as TGTGCCAGCAGTTTAAACAGACAAGAGACCCAGTACTTC.